A selection of T cell receptor beta chains follows, all from one sample in a study of low-dose radiotherapy and immunotherapy resistance in tumors. TCRdb re-called the reads through MiXCR, storing one row per CDR3 protein. The repertoire has roughly 100,000 distinct CDR3 sequences, less than 25% of them found once; the top ten carry 4.1%. This specimen was PBMCs, taken after low-dose radiotherapy plus immunotherapy. The receptors derive from a male donor with prostate cancer. Each CDR3 is given with its conserved first and last residue. D genes are given only for firm matches. Clone size is given for some rows only: seen once, a few or many times, or a class if the clone is expanded.

clone_size	d_call	j_call	v_call	cdr3_nt	cdr3_aa
NA	NA	TRBJ1-1	TRBV6-2/TRBV6-3	TGTGCCAGCAGGTATCAGATGAACACTGAAGCTTTCTTT	CASRYQMNTEAFF
many	NA	TRBJ1-1	TRBV14	TGTGCCAGCAGCCAAGAGGGGGTGACGTCTTTCTTT	CASSQEGVTSFF
NA	NA	TRBJ2-7	TRBV29-1	TGCAGCGTTGAATTGGGCCGACTCCCGGAGCAGTACTTC	CSVELGRLPEQYF
NA	NA	TRBJ1-2	TRBV10-3	TGTGCCATCAGGGGATTACAGGGCTATGGCTACACCTTC	CAIRGLQGYGYTF
many	TRBD1	TRBJ1-5	TRBV19	TGTGCCAGTAGCCGCCGAGGGACAGACAGTCAGCCCCAGCATTTT	CASSRRGTDSQPQHF
NA	NA	TRBJ2-5	TRBV20-1	TGCAGTGCTAGAGATGTGGGGGGCGTGGAGACCCAGTACTTC	CSARDVGGVETQYF
many	TRBD1	TRBJ2-2	TRBV10-3	TGTGCCACCAGAGACCGGGACAGAGCGAACACCGGGGAGCTGTTTTTT	CATRDRDRANTGELFF
many	NA	TRBJ2-7	TRBV7-9	TGTGCCAGCAGCGCAGCGGTAGCGGCGTCCTACGAGCAGTACTTC	CASSAAVAASYEQYF
many	NA	TRBJ1-3	TRBV19	TGTGCCAGTACGTCAAGGGTTGGTGGAAACACCATATATTTT	CASTSRVGGNTIYF
many	NA	TRBJ2-4	TRBV24-1	TGTGCCACCAGTGACCGGCTAGGGATTCAGTACTTC	CATSDRLGIQYF
NA	NA	TRBJ1-2	TRBV6-2/TRBV6-3	TGTGCCAGCAGACCAATTTTGGGGTCCGTGAGCTACACCTTC	CASRPILGSVSYTF
many	TRBD1	TRBJ2-3	TRBV11-2	TGTGCCAGCAGCTTTGGGGGACAGCGCACAGATACGCAGTATTTT	CASSFGGQRTDTQYF
many	NA	TRBJ2-2	TRBV20-1	TGCAGTGCTAGAATCGGACCGAACACCGGGGAGCTGTTTTTT	CSARIGPNTGELFF
NA	TRBD1	TRBJ2-2	TRBV28	TGTGCCAGCAGTTTCTTTGGGACAGGGGTGACCGGGGAGCTGTTTTTT	CASSFFGTGVTGELFF
many	TRBD1	TRBJ2-2	TRBV4-3	TGCGCCAGCAGCCACCATTCGACAGGGACCATTGCCGGGGAGCTGTTTTTT	CASSHHSTGTIAGELFF
NA	NA	TRBJ1-5	TRBV28	TGTGCCAGCAGTTTAGAGGATCAGCCCCAGCATTTT	CASSLEDQPQHF
NA	TRBD1	TRBJ2-7	TRBV6-5	TGTGCCAGCAGAAGGACAGGGGGCTCCGAGCAGTACTTC	CASRRTGGSEQYF
NA	NA	TRBJ2-7	TRBV7-9	TGTGCCAGCAGCTTAGATAAGGCTCAGAGGCCCTACGAGCAGTACTTC	CASSLDKAQRPYEQYF
many	NA	TRBJ2-2	TRBV18	TGTGCCAGCTCACCAATCGATGGTTTCACCGGGGAGCTGTTTTTT	CASSPIDGFTGELFF
many	NA	TRBJ1-2	TRBV2	TGTGCCAGCAGGGAAGGACAACCCCGAATTACTGGTGGCTACACCTTC	CASREGQPRITGGYTF
many	NA	TRBJ2-4	TRBV7-2	TGTGCCAGCAGCTTAGTTGAGGGCAAAAACATTCAGTACTTC	CASSLVEGKNIQYF